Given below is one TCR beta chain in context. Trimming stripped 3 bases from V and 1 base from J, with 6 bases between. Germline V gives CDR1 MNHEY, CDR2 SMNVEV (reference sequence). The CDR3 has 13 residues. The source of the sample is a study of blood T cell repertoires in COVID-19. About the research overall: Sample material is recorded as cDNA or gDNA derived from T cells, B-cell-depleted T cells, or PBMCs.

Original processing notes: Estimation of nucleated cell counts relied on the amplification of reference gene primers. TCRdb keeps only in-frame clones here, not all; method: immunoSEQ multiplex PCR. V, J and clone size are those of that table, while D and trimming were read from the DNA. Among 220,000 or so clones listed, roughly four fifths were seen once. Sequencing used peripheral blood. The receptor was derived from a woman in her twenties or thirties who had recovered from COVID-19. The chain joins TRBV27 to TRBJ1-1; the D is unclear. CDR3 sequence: CASSLKANTEAFF. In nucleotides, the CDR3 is TGTGCCAGCAGTTTGAAAGCGAACACTGAAGCTTTCTTT.